This T cell receptor beta chain was captured in a study of early T cells in non-severe SARS-CoV-2 infection. This clonotype was recorded many times. The CDR3 consists of 12 residues. CDR1 and CDR2 from the germline V gene are GTSNPN and SVGIG (reference sequence). The V segment lost 4 bases and the J segment 9 bases; nucleotides outside the gene matches: 5. Attachment of unique molecular identifiers was made to individual cDNA molecules. TCRdb processed the 5' RACE reads anew with MiXCR; each CDR3 protein has one entry. Of about 80,000 distinct CDR3 sequences listed, approximately 10% are singletons. Input material: whole blood. This TCR came from an adult who was a healthcare worker with PCR-confirmed SARS-CoV-2 infection or an uninfected control (not recorded which). The chain couples TRBV30 to TRBJ2-1, with TRBD1 matching 8 bases. In nucleotides, the CDR3 is TGTGCCTGGATCAGGGGGCCGGGTGAGCAGTTCTTC. It specifies CAWIRGPGEQFF.